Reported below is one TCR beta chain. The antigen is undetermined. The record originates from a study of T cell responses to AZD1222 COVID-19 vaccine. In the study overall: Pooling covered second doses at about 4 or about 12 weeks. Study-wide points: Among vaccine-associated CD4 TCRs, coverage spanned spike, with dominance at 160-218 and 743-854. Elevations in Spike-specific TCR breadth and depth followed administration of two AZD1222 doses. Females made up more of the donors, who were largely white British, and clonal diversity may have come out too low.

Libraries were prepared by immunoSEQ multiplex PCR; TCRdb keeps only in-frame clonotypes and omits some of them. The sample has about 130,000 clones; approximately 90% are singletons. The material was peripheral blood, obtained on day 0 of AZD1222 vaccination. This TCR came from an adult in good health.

DNA for the CDR3: TGTGCCAGCAGCCCCGCGGGGGGCGATCCCTACGAGCAGTACTTC. Translated, it gives CASSPAGGDPYEQYF. The V and J genes are TRBV5-4 and TRBJ2-7; TRBD2 aligns across 8 bases. The CDR3 is made up of 15 amino acids. Looked up from germline, CDR1 is SGHNT and CDR2 is YYREEE (reference sequence). V lost 4 bases, J lost 2 bases, and 8 bases stayed unmatched.